This TCR beta chain came from a study of early T cells in non-severe SARS-CoV-2 infection. cDNA molecules, individually, were tagged with unique molecular identifiers. TCRdb ran MiXCR on the 5' RACE reads and lists one entry per CDR3 protein. The sample includes 63,000 or so distinct CDR3 sequences, roughly an eighth of them seen just once. The V gene end was trimmed by 5 bases and the J gene end by 11 bases; junction bases not matched to a gene: 3. Germline assignment: CDR1 SGHAT and CDR2 FQNNGV. The CDR3 extends over 11 amino acids. The chain links TRBV11-2 to TRBJ2-1; TRBD2 matches 7 bases. This material consisted of whole blood, taken at baseline. This TCR derives from an adult who was a healthcare worker with PCR-confirmed SARS-CoV-2 infection or an uninfected control (not recorded which). CDR3 nucleotide sequence: TGTGCCAGCAGCATAGCGGGTCAGCAGTTCTTC. Amino acids: CASSIAGQQFF.